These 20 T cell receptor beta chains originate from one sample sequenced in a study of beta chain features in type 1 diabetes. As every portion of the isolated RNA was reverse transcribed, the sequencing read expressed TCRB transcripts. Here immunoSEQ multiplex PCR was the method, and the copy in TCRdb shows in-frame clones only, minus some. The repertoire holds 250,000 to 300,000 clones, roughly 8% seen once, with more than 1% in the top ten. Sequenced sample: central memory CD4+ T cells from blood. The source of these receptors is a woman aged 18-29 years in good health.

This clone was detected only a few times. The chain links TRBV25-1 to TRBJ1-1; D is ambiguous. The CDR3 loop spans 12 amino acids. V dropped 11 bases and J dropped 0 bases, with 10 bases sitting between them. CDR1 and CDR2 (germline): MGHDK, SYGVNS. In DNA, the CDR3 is TGTGCCCGAGAGCCGATGAACACTGAAGCTTTCTTT. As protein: CAREPMNTEAFF. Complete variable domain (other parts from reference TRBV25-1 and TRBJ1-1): EADIYQTPRYLVIGTGKKITLECSQTMGHDKMYWYQQDPGMELHLIHYSYGVNSTEKGDLSSESTVSRIRTEHFPLTLESARPSHTSQYLCAREPMNTEAFFGQGTRLTVV.

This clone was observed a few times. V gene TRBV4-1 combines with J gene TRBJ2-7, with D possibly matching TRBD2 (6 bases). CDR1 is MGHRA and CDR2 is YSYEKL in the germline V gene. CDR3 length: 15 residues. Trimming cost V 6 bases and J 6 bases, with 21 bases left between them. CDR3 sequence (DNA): TGCGCCAGCAGGGCCCTGGGAGGATCTCAGCGCGAGCAGTACTTC. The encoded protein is CASRALGGSQREQYF.

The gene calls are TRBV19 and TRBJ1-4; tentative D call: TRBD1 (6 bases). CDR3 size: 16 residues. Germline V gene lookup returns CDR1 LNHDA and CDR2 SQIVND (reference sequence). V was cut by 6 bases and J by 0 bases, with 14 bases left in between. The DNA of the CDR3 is TGTGCCAGTAGAAATGTCGGGACATCAACTAATGAAAAACTGTTTTTT. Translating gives CASRNVGTSTNEKLFF.

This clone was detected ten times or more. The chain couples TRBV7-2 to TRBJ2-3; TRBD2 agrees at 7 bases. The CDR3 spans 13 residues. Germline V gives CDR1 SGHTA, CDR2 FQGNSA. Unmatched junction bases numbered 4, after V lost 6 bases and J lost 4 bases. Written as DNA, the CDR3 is TGTGCCAGCAGGCGGGAGATCTCAGATACGCAGTATTTT. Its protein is CASRREISDTQYF.

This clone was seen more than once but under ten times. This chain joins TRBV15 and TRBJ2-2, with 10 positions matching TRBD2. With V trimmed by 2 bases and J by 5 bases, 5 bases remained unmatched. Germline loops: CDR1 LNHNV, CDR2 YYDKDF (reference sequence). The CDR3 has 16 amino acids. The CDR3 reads CATSRPRTSGTGELFF. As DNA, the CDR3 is TGTGCCACCAGCAGACCCCGGACTAGCGGTACCGGGGAGCTGTTTTTT.

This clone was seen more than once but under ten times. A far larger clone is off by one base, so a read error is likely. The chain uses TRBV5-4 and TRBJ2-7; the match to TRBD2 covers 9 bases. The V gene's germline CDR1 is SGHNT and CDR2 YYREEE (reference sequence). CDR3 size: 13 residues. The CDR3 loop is CASSLTSGYEQYF. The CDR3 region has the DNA TGCGCCAGCAGCCTGACTAGCGGCTACGAGCAGTACTTC.

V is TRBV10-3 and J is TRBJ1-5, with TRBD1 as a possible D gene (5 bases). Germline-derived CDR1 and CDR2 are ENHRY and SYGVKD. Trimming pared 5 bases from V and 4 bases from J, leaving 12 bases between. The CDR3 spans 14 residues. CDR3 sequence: CAISRDGGNQPQHF. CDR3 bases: TGTGCCATCAGTCGGGACGGCGGGAATCAGCCCCAGCATTTT.

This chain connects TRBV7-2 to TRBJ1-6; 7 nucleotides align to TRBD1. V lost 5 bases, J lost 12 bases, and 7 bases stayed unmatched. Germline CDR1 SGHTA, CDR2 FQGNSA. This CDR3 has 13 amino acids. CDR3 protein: CASSPGTDLPLHF. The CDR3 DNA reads TGTGCCAGCAGCCCGGGGACAGACTTACCCCTCCACTTT.

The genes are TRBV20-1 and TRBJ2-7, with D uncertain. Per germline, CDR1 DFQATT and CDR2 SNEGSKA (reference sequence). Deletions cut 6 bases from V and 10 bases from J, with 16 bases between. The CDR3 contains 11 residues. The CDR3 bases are TGCAGTGCCCCGGCCGGACGCGATCAGTACTTC. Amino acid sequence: CSAPAGRDQYF.

CDR3 region: CASSYQGVPGETQYF. As DNA, the CDR3 is TGTGCCAGCAGTTATCAGGGCGTCCCTGGGGAGACCCAGTACTTC. The J gene is TRBJ2-5, the V gene TRBV6-6; weak D call: TRBD1 (5 bases). The CDR3 runs 15 residues. Germline V CDR1 and CDR2: MNHNY, SVGAGI (reference sequence). V gave up 3 bases and J gave up 5 bases, with 16 bases separating them.

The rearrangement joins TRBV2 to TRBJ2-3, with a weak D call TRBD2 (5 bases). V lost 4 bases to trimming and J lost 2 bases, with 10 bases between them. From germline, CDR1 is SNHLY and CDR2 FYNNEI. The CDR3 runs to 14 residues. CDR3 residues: CASSAATITDTQYF. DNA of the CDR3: TGTGCCAGCAGTGCTGCGACTATCACAGATACGCAGTATTTT. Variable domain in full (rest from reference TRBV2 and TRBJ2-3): EPEVTQTPSHQVTQMGQEVILRCVPISNHLYFYWYRQILGQKVEFLVSFYNNEISEKSEIFDDQFSVERPDGSNFTLKIRSTKLEDSAMYFCASSAATITDTQYFGPGTRLTVL.

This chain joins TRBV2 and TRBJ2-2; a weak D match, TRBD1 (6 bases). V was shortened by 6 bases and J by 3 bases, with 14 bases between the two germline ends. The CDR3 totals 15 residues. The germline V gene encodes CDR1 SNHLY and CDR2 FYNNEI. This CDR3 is CASRIQGSDTGELFF. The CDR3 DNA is TGTGCCAGCAGGATACAGGGTTCTGACACCGGGGAGCTGTTTTTT.

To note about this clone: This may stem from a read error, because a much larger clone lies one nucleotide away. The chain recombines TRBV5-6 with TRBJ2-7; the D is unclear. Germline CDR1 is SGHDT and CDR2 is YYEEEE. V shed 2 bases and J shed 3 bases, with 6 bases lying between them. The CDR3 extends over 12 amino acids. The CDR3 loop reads CASSFEVYEQYF. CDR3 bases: TGTGCCAGCAGCTTCGAGGTCTACGAGCAGTACTTC. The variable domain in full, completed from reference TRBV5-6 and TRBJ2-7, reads DAGVTQSPTHLIKTRGQQVTLRCSPKSGHDTVSWYQQALGQGPQFIFQYYEEEERQRGNFPDRFSGHQFPNYSSELNVNALLLGDSALYLCASSFEVYEQYFGPGTRLTVT.

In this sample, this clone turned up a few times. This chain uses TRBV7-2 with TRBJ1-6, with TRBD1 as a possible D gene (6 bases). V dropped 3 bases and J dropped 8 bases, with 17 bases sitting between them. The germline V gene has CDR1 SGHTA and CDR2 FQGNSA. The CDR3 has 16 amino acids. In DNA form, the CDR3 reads TGTGCCAGCAGCTTGGACCGCGGGGGCCCTGATTCACCCCTCCACTTT. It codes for CASSLDRGGPDSPLHF.

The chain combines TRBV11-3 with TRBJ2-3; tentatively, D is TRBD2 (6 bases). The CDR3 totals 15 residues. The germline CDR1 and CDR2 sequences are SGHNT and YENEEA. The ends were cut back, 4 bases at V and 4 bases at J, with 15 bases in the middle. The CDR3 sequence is CASSWGEVSADTQYF. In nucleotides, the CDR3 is TGTGCCAGCAGCTGGGGGGAGGTTTCGGCAGATACGCAGTATTTT.

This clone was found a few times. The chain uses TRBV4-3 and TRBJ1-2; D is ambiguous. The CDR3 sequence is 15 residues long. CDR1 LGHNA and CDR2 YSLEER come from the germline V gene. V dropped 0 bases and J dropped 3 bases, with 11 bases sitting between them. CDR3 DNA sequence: TGCGCCAGCAGCCAAGATAATGACATCGACTATGGCTACACCTTC. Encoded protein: CASSQDNDIDYGYTF.

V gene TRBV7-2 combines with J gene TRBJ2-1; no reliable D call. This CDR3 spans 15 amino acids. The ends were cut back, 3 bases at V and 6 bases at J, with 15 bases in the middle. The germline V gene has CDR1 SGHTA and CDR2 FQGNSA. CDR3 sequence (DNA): TGTGCCAGCAGCTTCCCGACCCACCTTCCCAATGAGCAGTTCTTC. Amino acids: CASSFPTHLPNEQFF.

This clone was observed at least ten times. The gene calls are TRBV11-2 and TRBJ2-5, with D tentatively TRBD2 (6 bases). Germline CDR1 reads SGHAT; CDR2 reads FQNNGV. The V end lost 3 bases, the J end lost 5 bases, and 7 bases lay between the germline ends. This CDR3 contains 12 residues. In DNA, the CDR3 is TGTGCCAGCAGCTTCACTAGCGAGACCCAGTACTTC. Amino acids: CASSFTSETQYF.

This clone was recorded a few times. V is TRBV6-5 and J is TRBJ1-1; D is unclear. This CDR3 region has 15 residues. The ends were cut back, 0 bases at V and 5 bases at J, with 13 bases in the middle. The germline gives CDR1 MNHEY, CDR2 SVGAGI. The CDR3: CASSYSSGLTTEAFF. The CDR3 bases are TGTGCCAGCAGTTACTCGTCGGGGTTGACAACTGAAGCTTTCTTT.

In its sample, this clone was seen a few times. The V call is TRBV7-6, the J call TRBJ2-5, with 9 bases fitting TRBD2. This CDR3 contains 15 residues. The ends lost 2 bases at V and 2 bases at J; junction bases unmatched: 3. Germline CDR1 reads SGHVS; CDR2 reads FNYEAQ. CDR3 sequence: CASSLQTSGQETQYF. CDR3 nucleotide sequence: TGTGCCAGCAGCTTACAGACTAGCGGACAAGAGACCCAGTACTTC.